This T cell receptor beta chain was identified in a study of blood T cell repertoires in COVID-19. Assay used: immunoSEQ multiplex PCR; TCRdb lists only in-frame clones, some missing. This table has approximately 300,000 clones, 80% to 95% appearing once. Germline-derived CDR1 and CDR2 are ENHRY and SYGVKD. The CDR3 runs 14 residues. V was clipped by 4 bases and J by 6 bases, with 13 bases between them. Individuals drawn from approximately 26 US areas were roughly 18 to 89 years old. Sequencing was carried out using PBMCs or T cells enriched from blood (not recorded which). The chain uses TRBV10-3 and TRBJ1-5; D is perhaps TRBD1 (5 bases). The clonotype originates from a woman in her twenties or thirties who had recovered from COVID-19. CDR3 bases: TGTGCCATCAGTGCCCCGGGGGGGAGTCAGCCCCAGCATTTT. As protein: CAISAPGGSQPQHF.